This TCR beta chain was observed in a study of T cells in women clearing cervical HPV infection. The wider study: Controls gave blood once infection was undetectable; cases at lesion identification.

Libraries were prepared by immunoSEQ multiplex PCR; TCRdb keeps only in-frame clonotypes and omits some of them. The sample data list about 16,000 clones. This clone registers medium-sized (0.01 to 0.1%) by frequency. Its antigen is not identified. The read comes to an end 3 residues before the CDR3 does, leaving the germline J gene to fill in the end. Whole-study results and caveats: A classifier using richness and V gene abundances reached an AUC of over 0.75. It is unknown whether associations predate infection; no effector/memory or HPV-specific sorting. Each sample's T-cell count was unknown, possibly confounding richness.

V was shortened by 2 bases and J by 7 bases, with 11 bases between the two germline ends. The CDR3 consists of 14 residues. Germline CDR1 and CDR2: LNHDA and SQIVND (reference sequence). This clonotype was sampled from a woman aged 18-70 years with a cervical HPV16 infection that either progressed to CIN3+ or cleared (not recorded which). The chain uses TRBV19 and TRBJ2-2; possible D gene TRBD1, 6 bases. The sequencing sample was made of blood buffy coat. The CDR3 sequence is CASSISGGYGELFF. The DNA read from the CDR3 is TGTGCCAGTAGTATATCTGGGGGCTACGGGGAG.